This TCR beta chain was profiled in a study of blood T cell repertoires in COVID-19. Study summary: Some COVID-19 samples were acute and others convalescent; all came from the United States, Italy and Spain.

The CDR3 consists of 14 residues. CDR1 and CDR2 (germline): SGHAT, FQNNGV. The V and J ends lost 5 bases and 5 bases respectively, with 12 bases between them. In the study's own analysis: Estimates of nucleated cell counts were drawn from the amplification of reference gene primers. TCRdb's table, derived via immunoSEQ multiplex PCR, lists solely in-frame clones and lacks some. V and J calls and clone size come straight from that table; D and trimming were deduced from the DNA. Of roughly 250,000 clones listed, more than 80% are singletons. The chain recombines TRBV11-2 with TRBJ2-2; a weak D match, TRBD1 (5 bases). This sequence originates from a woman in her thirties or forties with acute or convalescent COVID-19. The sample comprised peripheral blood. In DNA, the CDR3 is TGTGCCAGCAGCCCCCCTTCAGGGACCGGGGAGCTGTTTTTT. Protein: CASSPPSGTGELFF.